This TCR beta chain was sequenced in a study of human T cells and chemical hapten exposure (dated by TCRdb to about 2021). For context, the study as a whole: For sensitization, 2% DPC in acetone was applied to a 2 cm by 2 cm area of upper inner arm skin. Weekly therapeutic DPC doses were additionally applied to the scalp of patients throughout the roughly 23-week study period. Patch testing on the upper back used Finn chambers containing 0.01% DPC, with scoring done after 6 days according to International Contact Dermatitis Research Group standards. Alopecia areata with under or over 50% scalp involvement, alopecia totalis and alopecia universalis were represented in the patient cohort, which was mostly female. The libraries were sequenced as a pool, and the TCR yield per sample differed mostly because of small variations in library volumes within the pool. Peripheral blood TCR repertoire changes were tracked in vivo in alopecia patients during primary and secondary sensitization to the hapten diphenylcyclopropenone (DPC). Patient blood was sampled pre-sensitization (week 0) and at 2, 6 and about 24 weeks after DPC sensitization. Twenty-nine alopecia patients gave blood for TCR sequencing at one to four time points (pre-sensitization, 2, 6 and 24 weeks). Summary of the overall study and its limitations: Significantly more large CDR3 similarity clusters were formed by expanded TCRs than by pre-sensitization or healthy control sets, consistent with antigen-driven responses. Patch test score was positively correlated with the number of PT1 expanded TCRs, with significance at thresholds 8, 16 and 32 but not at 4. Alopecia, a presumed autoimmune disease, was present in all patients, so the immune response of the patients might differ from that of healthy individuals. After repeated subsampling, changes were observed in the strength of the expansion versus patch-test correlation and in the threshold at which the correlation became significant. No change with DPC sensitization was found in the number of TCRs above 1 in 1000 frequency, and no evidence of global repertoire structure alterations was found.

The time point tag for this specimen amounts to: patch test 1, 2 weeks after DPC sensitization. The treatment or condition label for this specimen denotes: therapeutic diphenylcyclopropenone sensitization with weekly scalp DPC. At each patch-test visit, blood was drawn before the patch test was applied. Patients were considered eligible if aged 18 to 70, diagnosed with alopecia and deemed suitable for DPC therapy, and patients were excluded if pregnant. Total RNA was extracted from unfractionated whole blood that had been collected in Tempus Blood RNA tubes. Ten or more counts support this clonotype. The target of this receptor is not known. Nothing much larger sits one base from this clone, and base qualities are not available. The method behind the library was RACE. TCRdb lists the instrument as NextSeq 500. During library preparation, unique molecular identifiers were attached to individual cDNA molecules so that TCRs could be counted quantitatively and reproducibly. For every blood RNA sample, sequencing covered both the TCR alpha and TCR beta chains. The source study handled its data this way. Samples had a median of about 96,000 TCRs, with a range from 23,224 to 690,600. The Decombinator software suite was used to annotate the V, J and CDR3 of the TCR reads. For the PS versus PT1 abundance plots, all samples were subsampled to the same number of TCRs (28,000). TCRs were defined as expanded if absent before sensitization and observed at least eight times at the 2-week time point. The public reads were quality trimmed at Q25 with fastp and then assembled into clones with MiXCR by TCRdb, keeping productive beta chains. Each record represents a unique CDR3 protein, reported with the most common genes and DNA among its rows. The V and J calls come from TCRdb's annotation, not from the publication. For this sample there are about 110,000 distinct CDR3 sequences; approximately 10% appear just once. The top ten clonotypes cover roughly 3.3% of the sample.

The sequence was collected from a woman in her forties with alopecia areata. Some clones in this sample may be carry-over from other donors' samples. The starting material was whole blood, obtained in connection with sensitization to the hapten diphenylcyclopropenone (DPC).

The CDR3 has the sequence CASSTRSDQPQHF. The nucleotides read TGTGCCAGCAGCACTCGCTCAGATCAGCCCCAGCATTTT. The chain employs TRBV7-9 and TRBJ1-5, with the identity of the D gene unclear. The germline V gene (reference sequence) gives CDR1 as SEHNR and CDR2 as FQNEAQ. A distance of 10 bases separates the germline ends of V and J, which lose 5 bases and 5 bases respectively. From cysteine to phenylalanine, the CDR3 is 13 amino acids long. Only CDR3 DNA is held: 39 bases, read in frame from base 1. The reference TRBV7-9 and TRBJ1-5 proteins fill in what lies around the CDR3, so the full variable domain reads DTGVSQNPRHKITKRGQNVTFRCDPISEHNRLYWYRQTLGQGPEFLTYFQNEAQLEKSRLLSDRFSAERPKGSFSTLEIQRTEQGDSAMYLCASSTRSDQPQHFGDGTRLSIL.